This T cell receptor beta chain was captured in a study of radiotherapy plus CTLA-4 blockade in lung cancer (dated by TCRdb to the late 2010s). About the study as a whole: Among enrolled patients, under 20% had an objective response and around 33% reached disease control.

As to this clone: There is no known antigen for this receptor. Per-base quality was not reported, and no clone a single base away is much larger than it.

Library generation was performed with the immunoSEQ multiplex PCR assay. TCRdb retrieved this table from immuneACCESS and kept in-frame rearrangements only. Not all clones are present; in checked studies, unresolved V genes account for under half, and no reason is known for the remainder. The sample table shows 40,000 to 45,000 clones, and under 80% are seen once. Around 9.6% of the sample comes from the top ten. V lost 4 bases and J lost 5 bases, and the count of bases not matched to a germline gene is 5. CDR1 and CDR2 are drawn from the germline V gene: SGHTS, YDEGEE. Including the terminal cysteine and phenylalanine, the CDR3 comprises 13 residues. Only the CDR3 DNA stays, 39 bases, in frame from base 1. In this study, focal radiation therapy paired with CTLA-4 blockade (ipilimumab) was tested in patients who had chemo-refractory metastatic non-small-cell lung cancer. Beyond this particular receptor, the publication reports: After treatment with radiotherapy and ipilimumab, TCR clones that originated in tumors expanded in peripheral blood. The strongest predictors of response, as reported, were early dynamic changes in blood T cell clones along with a rise in serum interferon-beta after radiation.

Recombination linked TRBV5-8 to TRBJ2-5; TRBD2 agrees with 7 junctional bases. The receptor comes from a human donor with non-small cell lung cancer who had stable disease on radiotherapy plus ipilimumab. Sample: peripheral blood, taken from a patient treated with radiotherapy plus ipilimumab. The CDR3 protein is CASSVGGSETQYF. The DNA is TGTGCCAGCAGCGTGGGAGGGAGCGAGACCCAGTACTTC.